Given below is one TCR beta chain in context. Its antigen remains unknown. Researchers prepared the TRB cDNA libraries using 5' RACE with UMI labels. Using the 5' RACE reads, TCRdb records one entry per CDR3 protein without DNA. The sample table sets out over 100,000 distinct CDR3 sequences. The record originates from a study of CXCR3-negative and CXCR3-positive naive CD8 T cells. Study conclusions and caveats: In cryopreserved cells, CXCR3 expression partially decreased, and fresh PBMCs were used in most assays.

A CD45RO-CCR7+CD27+CD95- profile was what naive CD8+ T cells displayed. CDR1 is MNHEY, CDR2 SMNVEV, per germline (reference sequence). The CDR3 length is 13 residues. This TCR was recovered from a human donor in good health. Some clones in this sample may be carry-over from other donors' samples. The sample comprised naive CXCR3- CD8+ T cells from blood. The subset: CD45RO-CCR7+CD27+CD95- naive CD8+ T cells lacking CXCR3 (TNR3-). The V gene is TRBV27, the J gene TRBJ2-1; TCRdb's D call, TRBD1, is unchecked because there is no DNA. The CDR3 reads CASTYLGGEEQFF.